Below, one T cell receptor (beta chain) is given with its context. Its matching antigen is unknown. One end of the junction fails to match germline, which may point to a read error. The same CDR3 arises from other DNA sequences in this sample as well. CDR1 and CDR2 (germline): SQVTM, ANQGSEA. This CDR3 contains 17 residues. Profiled with immunoSEQ multiplex PCR; TCRdb holds only in-frame clones, not every one. The sample includes tens of thousands of clones, about nine tenths of them seen just once. The data were obtained in a study of OX40 agonist ivuxolimab in advanced cancers. Study conclusions and caveats: At 0.1 to 3.0 mg/kg and by week 6, CD4+ and CD8+ T cells in the blood had expanded clonally. Among the least clonally expanded were partial responders at 0.1-3.0 mg/kg. Antigen specificity was not determined for the expanded peripheral T cells.

The source of this sequence is an adult with an advanced solid tumor such as melanoma, head and neck, liver or kidney cancer. The sequencing used CD4+ or CD8+ T cells sorted from blood, collected in a trial of the OX40 agonist ivuxolimab. V is TRBV29-1 and J is TRBJ1-5; perhaps TRBD1 as D (6 bases). CDR3 loop: CSVEIGGAGEGNQPQHF. The CDR3 bases are TGCAGTGTTGAAATTGGGGGGGCAGGGGAAGGCAATCAGCCCCAGCATTTT.